The rows below give T cell receptor beta chains drawn from one sample of a study of OX40 agonist ivuxolimab in advanced cancers. Produced via immunoSEQ multiplex PCR; TCRdb's table is partial and in-frame only. The sample includes 40,000 to 45,000 clones, roughly 80% seen only once; the top ten take 4.5% to 5.5%. Sequencing was performed on CD4+ or CD8+ T cells sorted from blood, taken in a trial of the OX40 agonist ivuxolimab. The receptor set was obtained from an adult with an advanced solid tumor such as melanoma, head and neck, liver or kidney cancer. The CDR3 runs from the conserved cysteine through the conserved F or W. Fields, in order: J gene, D gene, clone size, V gene, CDR3 DNA, CDR3 protein. The D gene is left open where the match is weak. Size is stated for part of the rows, as once, few or many counts, or as a class when the clone is expanded.

>TRBJ2-7|NA|NA|TRBV29-1
TGCAGCGTTGTTACTAGACTCTACGAGCAGTACTTC
CSVVTRLYEQYF
>TRBJ2-3|NA|few|TRBV9
TGTGCCAGCAGCGGCCGAGGGAGGTGGGATACGCAGTATTTT
CASSGRGRWDTQYF
>TRBJ2-5|NA|once|TRBV2
TGTGCCAGCAGCTATGACGACGGGGGAGAGACCCAGTACTTC
CASSYDDGGETQYF
>TRBJ2-1|TRBD1|NA|TRBV11-2
TGTGCCAGCAGCACATACTCGGACAGGGATCACTACAATGAGCAGTTCTTC
CASSTYSDRDHYNEQFF
>TRBJ2-7|NA|NA|TRBV5-1
TGCGCCAGCAGCTTGGAGAGGTACGAGCAGTACTTC
CASSLERYEQYF
>TRBJ2-5|TRBD2|NA|TRBV6-1
TGTGCCAGCAGAGACCTAGCGGGAGTCGTAGGGACCCAGTACTTC
CASRDLAGVVGTQYF
>TRBJ1-2|NA|NA|TRBV5-6
TGTGCCAGCAGCGAAGGGGACTATGGCTACACCTTC
CASSEGDYGYTF
>TRBJ2-1|TRBD2|NA|TRBV5-1
TGCGCCAGCAGCCTCGGACTAGCGGGTAACAATGAGCAGTTCTTC
CASSLGLAGNNEQFF
>TRBJ1-5|NA|once|TRBV7-8
TGTGCCAGCAGCTTCACCCTCTCACAGCAGCCCCAGCATTTT
CASSFTLSQQPQHF
>TRBJ1-3|NA|once|TRBV7-9
TGTGCCAGCAGCTTTGGGGGTTCGGGAAACACCATATATTTT
CASSFGGSGNTIYF
>TRBJ1-1|NA|NA|TRBV6-5
TGTGCCAGCATAGTTATAAGGAGGGGGTACACTGAAGCTTTCTTT
CASIVIRRGYTEAFF
>TRBJ2-7|NA|NA|TRBV28
TGTGCCAGCAGAACAGGGAGGAACGAGCAGTACTTC
CASRTGRNEQYF
>TRBJ1-5|NA|NA|TRBV19
TGTGCCAGTACCGGGGAGGGTCGGGGCAATCAGCCCCAGCATTTT
CASTGEGRGNQPQHF
>TRBJ2-3|NA|few|TRBV7-2
TGTGCCAGCAGCCGCCCGCGCGGGACAGATACGCAGTATTTT
CASSRPRGTDTQYF
>TRBJ1-3|NA|NA|TRBV9
TGTGCCAGCAACAGAGGGGGGGACTCTGGAAACACCATATATTTT
CASNRGGDSGNTIYF
>TRBJ2-7|TRBD2|NA|TRBV7-8
TGTGCCAGTACTGGGTTTTGGGGGAGGGCCGCCGAGCAGTACTTC
CASTGFWGRAAEQYF
>TRBJ1-1|NA|NA|TRBV7-9
TGTGCCAGCAGCTTAAAGGGGCGGGGTACTGAAGCTTTCTTT
CASSLKGRGTEAFF